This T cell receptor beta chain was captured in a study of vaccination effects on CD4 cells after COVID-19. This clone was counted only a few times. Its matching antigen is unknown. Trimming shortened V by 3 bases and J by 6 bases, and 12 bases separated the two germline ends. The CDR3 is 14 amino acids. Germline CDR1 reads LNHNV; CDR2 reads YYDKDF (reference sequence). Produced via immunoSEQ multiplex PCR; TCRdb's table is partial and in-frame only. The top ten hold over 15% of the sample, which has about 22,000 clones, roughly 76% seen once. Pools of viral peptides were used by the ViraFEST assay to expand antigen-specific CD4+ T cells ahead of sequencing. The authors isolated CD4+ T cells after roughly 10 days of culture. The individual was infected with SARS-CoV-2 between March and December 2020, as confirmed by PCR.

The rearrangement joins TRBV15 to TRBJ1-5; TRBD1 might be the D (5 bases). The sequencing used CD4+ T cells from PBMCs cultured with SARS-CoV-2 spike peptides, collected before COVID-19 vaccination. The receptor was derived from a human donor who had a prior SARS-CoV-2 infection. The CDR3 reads CATSSRQIGQPQHF. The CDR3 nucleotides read TGTGCCACCAGCAGTAGACAGATCGGTCAGCCCCAGCATTTT. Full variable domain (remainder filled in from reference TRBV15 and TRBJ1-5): DAMVIQNPRYQVTQFGKPVTLSCSQTLNHNVMYWYQQKSSQAPKLLFHYYDKDFNNEADTPDNFQSRRPNTSFCFLDIRSPGLGDTAMYLCATSSRQIGQPQHFGDGTRLSIL.